These 3 T cell receptor beta chains share one sample of origin, sequenced in a study of radiotherapy plus CTLA-4 blockade in lung cancer. TCRdb's copy holds only in-frame clones and misses some; the assay was immunoSEQ multiplex PCR. The profile shows tens of thousands of clones, approximately 79% of them singletons. The sample in question was peripheral blood, obtained from a patient treated with radiotherapy plus ipilimumab. All receptors derive from a human donor with non-small cell lung cancer who had a complete response to radiotherapy plus ipilimumab.

CDR3: CASRVWAPSPYEQYV. The CDR3 DNA reads as TGTGCCAGCAGGGTTTGGGCCCCCTCTCCCTACGAGCAGTACGTC. This chain connects TRBV2 to TRBJ2-7; D not resolved. The CDR3 consists of 15 residues. Germline CDR1 SNHLY, CDR2 FYNNEI. V was pared by 6 bases and J by 2 bases, with 17 bases between.

This clone was observed a handful of times. The CDR3 sequence is CASSLVTSSYNEQFF. Written as DNA, the CDR3 is TGTGCCAGCAGCTTGGTTACCTCCTCCTACAATGAGCAGTTCTTC. The chain carries TRBV5-6 and TRBJ2-1; D is ambiguous. Trimming pared 0 bases from V and 0 bases from J, leaving 7 bases between. CDR1 is SGHDT, CDR2 YYEEEE, per germline. This CDR3 is 15 amino acids long.

The V and J genes are TRBV6-1 and TRBJ2-3; TRBD2 agrees at 7 bases. This CDR3 spans 15 amino acids. Germline CDR1 and CDR2: MNHNS and SASEGT. Unmatched junction bases numbered 3, after V lost 3 bases and J lost 0 bases. The CDR3 sequence is CASSDMGGSTDTQYF. The CDR3 DNA reads as TGTGCCAGCAGTGATATGGGGGGGAGCACAGATACGCAGTATTTT.